The rows below give T cell receptor beta chains drawn from one sample of a study of cytomegalovirus exposure and HLA in healthy donors. Sequenced by immunoSEQ multiplex PCR; TCRdb stores in-frame clones only, minus some. The sample has approximately 180,000 clones; 77% are singletons. The specimen sequenced was PBMCs. These receptors came from a woman aged 60-75 years in good health and CMV-seropositive. Each CDR3 is given with its conserved first and last residue. D genes are given only for firm matches. The size of a clone is reported for some rows only, either as once, few or many, or as a class for expanded clones.

>.|.|TRBV18|TRBJ1-4
TGTGCCAGCTCACCTGGACAGCGGGAAAAACTGTTTTTT
CASSPGQREKLFF
>.|few|TRBV5-4|TRBJ1-6
TGTGCCAGCAGCCGCGACTCTCCCTATAATTCACCCCTCCACTTT
CASSRDSPYNSPLHF
>.|.|TRBV29-1|TRBJ2-2
TGCAGCGTTGGGGCGGGGACAGCGAACACCGGGGAGCTGTTTTTT
CSVGAGTANTGELFF
>TRBD1|once|TRBV15|TRBJ2-5
TGTGCCACCAGCAGAGGGGACAGTCGGGAGACCCAGTACTTC
CATSRGDSRETQYF
>TRBD1|.|TRBV11-2|TRBJ1-5
TGTGCCAGCAGCCCAGACGGACAGGGGCTCGGTCAGCCCCAGCATTTT
CASSPDGQGLGQPQHF
>TRBD1|.|TRBV30|TRBJ2-3
TGTGCCTGGAGTGAGACTACAGGGGGCCCTCATACGCAGTATTTT
CAWSETTGGPHTQYF
>.|.|TRBV27|TRBJ2-7
TGTGCCAGCAGAACAGGGCCCTACGAGCAGTACTTC
CASRTGPYEQYF
>.|.|TRBV28|TRBJ2-7
TGTGCCAGCAGTCCTCCGGGTAGCTACGAGCAGTACTTC
CASSPPGSYEQYF
>TRBD1|.|TRBV16|TRBJ1-2
TGTGCCAGCAGCCCGGGACAGGGCAGTAGCTACACCTTC
CASSPGQGSSYTF
>.|.|TRBV29-1|TRBJ1-2
TGCAGCGTTGAAACAGGATTCGATGGCTACACCTTC
CSVETGFDGYTF
>TRBD1|once|TRBV6-1|TRBJ2-7
TGTGCCAGCAGTGACTCTGGGACAGGGAGCGAGCAGTACTTC
CASSDSGTGSEQYF
>TRBD1|.|TRBV5-8|TRBJ1-3
TGTGCCAGCAGCACGGGACAGGGGATCGGAAACACCATATATTTT
CASSTGQGIGNTIYF
>TRBD1|.|TRBV5-1|TRBJ2-3
TGCGCCAGCAGTGACAGGGTTAACCCAGATACGCAGTATTTT
CASSDRVNPDTQYF
>.|.|TRBV30|TRBJ2-5
TGTGCCTGGACAGTCGGGGGGCTGGAGACCCAGTACTTC
CAWTVGGLETQYF
>TRBD2|.|TRBV28|TRBJ2-3
TGTGCCAGCAGGAGCGGGGGGGAGGATACGCAGTATTTT
CASRSGGEDTQYF
>.|.|TRBV6-5|TRBJ2-7
TGTGCCAGCAGTTATGGGCCCTACGAGCAGTACTTC
CASSYGPYEQYF
>TRBD2|once|TRBV7-6|TRBJ2-7
TGTGCCAGCGGGACTAGCGGGGGGACTGGAGCGATCGAGCAGTACTTC
CASGTSGGTGAIEQYF
>.|once|TRBV5-1|TRBJ2-7
TGCGCCAGCAGCTTGGGGAGCGGGCGCTACGAGCAGTACTTC
CASSLGSGRYEQYF
>.|.|TRBV19|TRBJ2-1
TGTGCCAGTAGTATTCGGGTGAACCACGACAATGAGCAGTTCTTC
CASSIRVNHDNEQFF
>TRBD1|.|TRBV2|TRBJ1-1
TGTGCCAGCAGTGATCCGGGGGACTGGGACAGACTTGAAGCTTTCTTT
CASSDPGDWDRLEAFF
>TRBD2|once|TRBV5-1|TRBJ2-5
TGCGCCAGCAGCTTGGGACTAGCCGGAGGCCAAGAGACCCAGTACTTC
CASSLGLAGGQETQYF
>TRBD2|.|TRBV7-3|TRBJ2-7
TGTGCCAGCAGCTTACTAGCGGGAGTTTACGAGCAGTACTTC
CASSLLAGVYEQYF